This note documents a single T cell receptor (beta chain) sequence. Its antigen is unknown. The data stem from a study of cytomegalovirus exposure and HLA in healthy donors. Findings and limits, study-wide: There were under 200 TCR beta chains listed as cytomegalovirus-associated. Reports indicate that TCR beta sequences accurately predicted the HLA-A and HLA-B alleles of most subjects.

The PCR ran on 60 Vbeta and 13 Jbeta primers. Produced via immunoSEQ multiplex PCR; TCRdb's table is partial and in-frame only. The sample includes approximately 160,000 clones, around 86% of them seen just once. Germline CDR1 and CDR2: SGHNT and YENEEA. The V gene lost 0 bases and the J gene lost 4 bases, with 4 bases spanning the gap. This CDR3 contains 12 residues. The sequenced sample was PBMCs. The receptor comes from a human donor in good health. This rearrangement joins TRBV11-3 to TRBJ2-7; D gene uncertain. The chain's CDR3 is CASSLDEYEQYF. CDR3 nucleotide sequence: TGTGCCAGCAGCTTAGACGAGTACGAGCAGTACTTC.